Shown below are 7 T cell receptor beta chains from a single sample sequenced in a study of CD8+CD57+ T cells in acquired aplastic anemia. TCR beta VDJ and CDR3 were profiled, and genomic DNA was the template. TCRdb recomputed calls from the reads with MiXCR, one row per CDR3 protein. The data contain about 68,000 distinct CDR3 sequences, around half of them singletons. The specimen was sorted CD4+, CD8+, or CD8+CD57+ T cells (not recorded which) from PBMCs. The receptors here all came from a human donor in good health, serving as a control.

This clonotype showed up many times. This rearrangement joins TRBV12-3 or TRBV12-4 to TRBJ1-4; D unclear. The V end was cut by 6 bases, the J end by 0 bases, with 11 bases between. This CDR3 is 15 amino acids long. CDR3 loop: CASRNSRATNEKLFF. DNA for the CDR3: TGTGCCAGCAGAAACTCACGGGCAACTAATGAAAAACTGTTTTTT.

This clonotype has a count of ten or more. The rearrangement joins TRBV29-1 to TRBJ2-2; 9 bases match TRBD1. The germline CDR1 and CDR2 sequences are SQVTM and ANQGSEA. V gave up 6 bases and J gave up 2 bases; unmatched junction bases: 10. CDR3 length: 16 residues. The CDR3 DNA is TGCAGCGTGGGACAGGGCGCCGGGTTTAACACCGGGGAGCTGTTTTTT. Its protein product is CSVGQGAGFNTGELFF.

This clonotype was observed a handful of times. The chain couples TRBV10-1 to TRBJ2-1; possibly TRBD1 for D (6 bases). Germline assignment: CDR1 WNHNN and CDR2 SYGVQD (reference sequence). With 2 bases removed from V and 6 bases from J, the gap between germline ends came to 14 bases. The CDR3 has 15 residues. CDR3 loop: CASSEGTGSGNEQFF. In DNA, the CDR3 is TGCGCCAGCAGTGAGGGAACAGGGAGCGGCAATGAGCAGTTCTTC.

This rearrangement joins TRBV20-1 to TRBJ2-3, with a weak D call TRBD1 (6 bases). The germline gives CDR1 DFQATT, CDR2 SNEGSKA (reference sequence). The CDR3 runs to 15 residues. V was pared by 6 bases and J by 3 bases, with 19 bases between. The CDR3 protein is CSAYTGTRETDTQYF. For the CDR3, the DNA is TGCAGTGCCTACACAGGGACAAGGGAGACAGATACGCAGTATTTT.

The chain couples TRBV19 to TRBJ2-3; the match to TRBD2 covers 8 bases. Germline V CDR1 and CDR2: LNHDA, SQIVND (reference sequence). The CDR3 has 14 amino acids. With V trimmed by 9 bases and J by 4 bases, 9 bases remained unmatched. As DNA, the CDR3 is TGTGCCAGCAGTCTCGGGGGGGCAGCAGATACGCAGTATTTT. Its protein product is CASSLGGAADTQYF.

This clonotype occurred a few times. The chain couples TRBV7-3 to TRBJ2-5, with D unresolved. This CDR3 contains 13 residues. Trimming took off 0 bases at V and 4 bases at J, with 6 bases between the two ends. Germline V gene data show CDR1 as SGHTA and CDR2 as FQGTGA. CDR3: CASSLTVTETQYF. In DNA form, the CDR3 reads TGTGCCAGCAGCTTAACGGTGACAGAGACCCAGTACTTC. The full variable domain, rest sourced from reference TRBV7-3 and TRBJ2-5, is GAGVSQTPSNKVTEKGKYVELRCDPISGHTALYWYRQSLGQGPEFLIYFQGTGAADDSGLPNDRFFAVRPEGSVSTLKIQRTERGDSAVYLCASSLTVTETQYFGPGTRLLVL.

The chain has TRBV19 and TRBJ2-1; 9 nucleotides align to TRBD2. V lost 7 bases to trimming and J lost 4 bases; unmatched junction nucleotides: 5. This CDR3 comprises 14 residues. Germline lookup yields CDR1 LNHDA and CDR2 SQIVND (reference sequence). CDR3 coding DNA: TGTGCCAGTACTCTAGCGGGGACTTACAATGAGCAGTTCTTC. Its translation: CASTLAGTYNEQFF.